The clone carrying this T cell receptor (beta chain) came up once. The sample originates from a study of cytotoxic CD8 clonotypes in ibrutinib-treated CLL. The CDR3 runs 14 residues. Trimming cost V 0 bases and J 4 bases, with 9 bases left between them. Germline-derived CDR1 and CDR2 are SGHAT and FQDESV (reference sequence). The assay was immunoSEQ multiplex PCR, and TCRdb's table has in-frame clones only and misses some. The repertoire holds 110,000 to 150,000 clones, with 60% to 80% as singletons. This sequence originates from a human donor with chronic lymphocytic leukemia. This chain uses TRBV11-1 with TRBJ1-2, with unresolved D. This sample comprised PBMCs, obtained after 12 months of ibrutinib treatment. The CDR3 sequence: CASSLAGSSYGYTF. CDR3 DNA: TGTGCCAGCAGCTTAGCTGGCAGCTCCTATGGCTACACCTTC.